The 29 T cell receptor beta chains below all came from one sample that was sequenced in a study of T cell changes during pregnancy in multiple sclerosis. Produced via immunoSEQ multiplex PCR; TCRdb's table is partial and in-frame only. This sample has 50,000 to 60,000 clones; around nine tenths occur once, and the top ten carry approximately 0.4%. Sequenced material: CD4+ T cells from peripheral blood mononuclear cells, taken in the third trimester of pregnancy. The receptors originated from a female donor with multiple sclerosis, enrolled in a pregnancy study.

The chain combines TRBV11-3 with TRBJ2-3; TRBD2 agrees at 9 bases. The V segment lost 5 bases and the J segment 3 bases; nucleotides outside the gene matches: 6. The germline gives CDR1 SGHNT, CDR2 YENEEA. The CDR3 runs 15 residues. The DNA of the CDR3 is TGTGCCAGCAGCGGGGCGGGAGGGAATACAGATACGCAGTATTTT. Its translation is CASSGAGGNTDTQYF.

The rearrangement joins TRBV6-5 to TRBJ1-2; 9 bases fit TRBD1. The CDR3 runs to 16 residues. Trimming took 1 base from V and 8 from J; bases not matched to a gene: 11. The germline gives CDR1 MNHEY, CDR2 SVGAGI. CDR3 DNA: TGTGCCAGCAGTTACTTGGGTGGGACAGGGTTATACGGCTACACCTTC. Encoded protein: CASSYLGGTGLYGYTF.

The chain recombines TRBV21-1 with TRBJ2-1; the table's TRBD2 call for D was not verified on the DNA. TRBV21-1 has pseudogene status. The CDR3 loop spans 20 amino acids. CDR3 sequence: CASSNALGLAGGPCYNEQFF. CDR3 coding DNA: TGTGCCAGCAGCAATGCCCTAGGACTAGCGGGAGGGCCTTGCTACAATGAGCAGTTCTTC.

The V and J genes are TRBV11-2 and TRBJ2-3; a weak D match, TRBD2 (6 bases). This CDR3 spans 15 amino acids. CDR1 is SGHAT and CDR2 is FQNNGV in the germline V gene. V lost 3 bases and J 9 bases, leaving 19 bases between the germline ends. CDR3 DNA: TGTGCCAGCAGCTTCCCCGGGACCACCGGAGGGACGCAGTATTTT. Protein: CASSFPGTTGGTQYF.

The rearrangement uses TRBV19 and TRBJ2-1; 10 positions match TRBD2. J was trimmed by 8 bases and V by 8 bases; bases with no gene match: 9. The CDR3 is made up of 14 amino acids. Germline lookup yields CDR1 LNHDA and CDR2 SQIVND (reference sequence). CDR3 sequence: CASLAGAMKDEQFF. CDR3 bases: TGTGCCAGTCTAGCGGGGGCCATGAAGGATGAGCAGTTCTTC.

The chain uses TRBV19 and TRBJ1-2; 7 nucleotides match TRBD1. This CDR3 region has 13 residues. Germline-derived CDR1 and CDR2 are LNHDA and SQIVND (reference sequence). The V gene end was trimmed by 6 bases and the J gene end by 4 bases; junction bases not matched to a gene: 5. The CDR3 loop is CASRGTVGYGYTF. The CDR3 region has the DNA TGTGCCAGTAGAGGGACAGTAGGCTATGGCTACACCTTC.

The V call is TRBV7-8, the J call TRBJ2-1; a weak D match, TRBD1 (6 bases). Trimming took 5 bases from V and 9 from J, leaving 11 bases between them. The CDR3 has 12 residues. Germline V gene sequence: CDR1 SGHVS, CDR2 FQNEAQ. This CDR3 reads CASSLDSSEQFF. CDR3 nucleotide sequence: TGTGCCAGCAGCCTGGACAGCAGTGAGCAGTTCTTC.

The chain combines TRBV7-9 with TRBJ1-4; the match to TRBD1 covers 7 bases. The CDR3 runs 15 residues. V shed 1 base and J 7 bases; nucleotides not matched to a gene: 6. The germline CDR1 and CDR2 sequences are SEHNR and FQNEAQ (reference sequence). As DNA, the CDR3 is TGTGCCAGCAGCTTAGGGGACAGTCTGGGTGAAAAACTGTTTTTT. Its protein product is CASSLGDSLGEKLFF.

This clone was seen a single time. The chain employs TRBV10-3 and TRBJ2-1; 10 positions agree with TRBD2. Trimming took 2 bases from V and 1 from J; bases not matched to a gene: 5. CDR1 is ENHRY and CDR2 is SYGVKD in the germline V gene. CDR3 length: 17 residues. CDR3: CAISEGASGSSYNEQFF. In nucleotides, the CDR3 is TGTGCCATCAGTGAGGGGGCTAGCGGGAGTTCCTACAATGAGCAGTTCTTC.

This clone was observed once. This chain links TRBV2 with TRBJ2-5; TRBD2 aligns across 8 bases. Germline V CDR1 and CDR2: SNHLY, FYNNEI. With V trimmed by 6 bases and J by 5 bases, 5 bases remained unmatched. The CDR3 is 13 amino acids. The CDR3 is CASRKGLGETQYF. DNA for the CDR3: TGTGCCAGCAGAAAGGGACTAGGGGAGACCCAGTACTTC.

V gene TRBV7-2 combines with J gene TRBJ1-5, with D possibly being TRBD1 (5 bases). Germline CDR1 SGHTA, CDR2 FQGNSA. The ends were cut back, 4 bases at V and 6 bases at J, with 10 bases in the middle. This CDR3 is built from 13 residues. Here the CDR3 reads CASSWRGGQPQHF. CDR3 DNA sequence: TGTGCCAGCAGCTGGCGGGGCGGTCAGCCCCAGCATTTT.

The J gene is TRBJ1-2, the V gene TRBV5-6; D might be TRBD1 (5 bases). The CDR3 is 15 amino acids. Between the trimmed V and J ends, which lost 0 bases and 8 bases, there was a span of 17 bases. Germline V gene data show CDR1 as SGHDT and CDR2 as YYEEEE. Here the CDR3 DNA reads TGTGCCAGCAGCTTGGGGGGCCAGATGGTTTTAGGCTACACCTTC. Residues: CASSLGGQMVLGYTF. Combining the CDR3 with reference TRBV5-6 and TRBJ1-2 gives the whole variable domain DAGVTQSPTHLIKTRGQQVTLRCSPKSGHDTVSWYQQALGQGPQFIFQYYEEEERQRGNFPDRFSGHQFPNYSSELNVNALLLGDSALYLCASSLGGQMVLGYTFGSGTRLTVV.

V is TRBV7-2 and J is TRBJ2-5, with D maybe TRBD1 (5 bases). The CDR3 contains 16 residues. CDR1 is SGHTA and CDR2 is FQGNSA in the germline V gene. Between the trimmed V and J ends, which lost 4 bases and 5 bases, there was a span of 20 bases. The CDR3 here is CASSSHQGSNGETQYF. The CDR3 DNA reads TGTGCCAGCAGCTCCCACCAGGGTTCCAACGGGGAGACCCAGTACTTC.

The chain combines TRBV2 with TRBJ1-4; 8 bases fit TRBD1. Germline assignment: CDR1 SNHLY and CDR2 FYNNEI. The CDR3 contains 15 residues. Trimming at V came to 7 bases and at J to 2 bases, leaving 6 bases not matched to a gene. The CDR3 protein is CASKTGAWTNEKLFF. The CDR3 DNA is TGTGCCAGCAAGACAGGGGCATGGACTAATGAAAAACTGTTTTTT.

The gene calls are TRBV10-3 and TRBJ1-2; TRBD1 matches at 8 bases. Germline V CDR1 and CDR2: ENHRY, SYGVKD. V gave up 6 bases and J gave up 8 bases; unmatched junction bases: 5. The length of the CDR3 is 12 residues. The CDR3 is CAISDRGRGYTF. CDR3 in DNA: TGTGCCATCAGCGACAGGGGACGGGGCTACACCTTC.

The chain combines TRBV29-1 with TRBJ1-1; D unclear. In germline, CDR1 is SQVTM, CDR2 ANQGSEA. The germline V and J ends were trimmed by 5 bases and 2 bases, with 9 bases remaining between them. The CDR3 totals 12 residues. This CDR3 reads CSVRERNTEAFF. The CDR3 DNA reads TGCAGCGTTAGGGAGAGAAACACTGAAGCTTTCTTT.

The chain recombines TRBV9 with TRBJ1-4, with TRBD1 as a possible D gene (6 bases). This CDR3 spans 15 amino acids. Trimming took off 3 bases at V and 0 bases at J, with 9 bases between the two ends. CDR1 is SGDLS, CDR2 YYNGEE, per germline. CDR3 nucleotide sequence: TGTGCCAGCAGCGCCCGGACAGCAACTAATGAAAAACTGTTTTTT. Its protein product is CASSARTATNEKLFF.

The chain joins TRBV6-1 to TRBJ2-3, with 8 bases that match TRBD1. In germline, CDR1 is MNHNS, CDR2 SASEGT. Unmatched junction bases numbered 10, after V lost 6 bases and J lost 5 bases. This CDR3 contains 15 residues. The CDR3 coding sequence is TGTGCCAGCAGGGGGTTGACAGGGGCGGGAGATACGCAGTATTTT. Translation gives CASRGLTGAGDTQYF.

The chain uses TRBV6-5 and TRBJ1-2; 8 bases are shared with TRBD1. Germline assignment: CDR1 MNHEY and CDR2 SVGAGI. The CDR3 is 15 residues long. The V segment lost 7 bases and the J segment 5 bases; nucleotides outside the gene matches: 12. The chain's CDR3 is CASTRGDRQGYGYTF. CDR3 DNA sequence: TGTGCCAGCACGAGGGGGGACAGGCAAGGATATGGCTACACCTTC.

The CDR3 is CASSPGKGTSDNNEQFF. The CDR3 nucleotides read TGCGCCAGCAGCCCGGGGAAGGGGACTAGCGACAACAATGAGCAGTTCTTC. The chain recombines TRBV4-1 with TRBJ2-1, with TRBD2 identical over 10 bases. Germline values: CDR1 MGHRA, CDR2 YSYEKL. The CDR3 extends over 17 amino acids. The V segment lost 4 bases and the J segment 5 bases; nucleotides outside the gene matches: 11.

This sequence joins TRBV2 and TRBJ1-2, with 10 nucleotides matching TRBD1. V was clipped by 11 bases and J by 7 bases; unmatched bases: 10. Germline assignment: CDR1 SNHLY and CDR2 FYNNEI. The CDR3 extends over 13 amino acids. The CDR3: CAVGQGGLGGYTF. CDR3 bases: TGTGCCGTTGGACAGGGGGGCCTCGGTGGCTACACCTTC.

The chain links TRBV7-2 to TRBJ2-3; a possible D gene is TRBD2 (7 bases). The germline V gene has CDR1 SGHTA and CDR2 FQGNSA. V was trimmed by 3 bases and J by 5 bases, leaving 15 bases between them. The CDR3 totals 15 residues. The CDR3 is CASSFSGGPGDTQYF. CDR3 DNA: TGTGCCAGCAGCTTCTCCGGGGGGCCTGGAGATACGCAGTATTTT.

V and J are TRBV5-1 and TRBJ1-2, with 9 bases matching TRBD1. Germline values: CDR1 SGHRS, CDR2 YFSETQ. With 4 bases clipped from V and 7 bases from J, the junction kept 14 bases outside the gene matches. This CDR3 contains 16 residues. CDR3 residues: CASSPPQGQGKFGYTF. CDR3 DNA sequence: TGCGCCAGCAGCCCCCCCCAGGGACAGGGAAAGTTTGGCTACACCTTC.

The chain joins TRBV6-5 to TRBJ1-1; D unclear. V lost 0 bases to trimming and J lost 11 bases, with 16 bases between them. This CDR3 region has 14 residues. Germline loops: CDR1 MNHEY, CDR2 SVGAGI. CDR3 coding DNA: TGTGCCAGCAGTTACTCGGGAGCTCCCCAGAGGGCTTTCTTT. Protein product: CASSYSGAPQRAFF.

The V and J genes are TRBV11-2 and TRBJ2-7; D might be TRBD2 (7 bases). The CDR3 is 13 amino acids. Trimming shortened V by 7 bases and J by 3 bases, and 13 bases separated the two germline ends. Germline V gene lookup returns CDR1 SGHAT and CDR2 FQNNGV. The DNA of the CDR3 is TGTGCCAGCACGGGGGGCCCTCACTACGAGCAGTACTTC. This codes for CASTGGPHYEQYF.

This chain joins TRBV19 and TRBJ2-6, with D possibly being TRBD1 (6 bases). CDR3 length equals 17 residues. Trimming cost V 2 bases and J 4 bases, with 15 bases left between them. Looked up from germline, CDR1 is LNHDA and CDR2 is SQIVND (reference sequence). The CDR3 protein is CASSISEGVSGANVLTF. CDR3 DNA: TGTGCCAGTAGTATATCCGAGGGGGTCTCCGGGGCCAACGTCCTGACTTTC.

The sample holds one count of this clone. The genes are TRBV6-5 and TRBJ2-7; 8 positions agree with TRBD2. This CDR3 region has 16 residues. The germline V gene has CDR1 MNHEY and CDR2 SVGAGI. J was trimmed by 4 bases and V by 0 bases; bases with no gene match: 8. The CDR3 loop is CASSYSPGLAGYEQYF. In DNA, the CDR3 is TGTGCCAGCAGTTACTCCCCCGGACTAGCAGGATACGAGCAGTACTTC.

This chain joins TRBV19 and TRBJ2-6, with a possible D match to TRBD1 (5 bases). The length of the CDR3 is 15 residues. The V end lost 9 bases, the J end lost 0 bases, and 12 bases lay between the germline ends. Germline assignment: CDR1 LNHDA and CDR2 SQIVND (reference sequence). CDR3 nucleotide sequence: TGTGCCAGCCGATATGGGGCCTCTGGGGCCAACGTCCTGACTTTC. Encoded protein: CASRYGASGANVLTF.

J is TRBJ2-2 and V is TRBV11-3; weak D call: TRBD2 (6 bases). The germline V gene encodes CDR1 SGHNT and CDR2 YENEEA. This CDR3 is built from 16 residues. Trimming shortened V by 5 bases and J by 1 base, and 14 bases separated the two germline ends. The CDR3 sequence: CASSPRLGENTGELFF. Written as DNA, the CDR3 is TGTGCCAGCAGCCCCCGACTAGGGGAGAACACCGGGGAGCTGTTTTTT.